Following are 18 T cell receptor beta chains from one sample sequenced in a study of spatial heterogeneity in lung cancer. TCRdb reprocessed the 5' RACE reads via MiXCR and lists one record per CDR3 protein. The repertoire holds around 41,000 distinct CDR3 sequences, with 6% to 7% as singletons. Time point: sample taken at primary tumor resection. Unsorted tumor, nontumor lung tissue or cryopreserved PBMC supplied the whole RNA. Sample: PBMCs, taken at surgery. Receptors originate from a female donor with early-stage non-small cell lung cancer.

The chain employs TRBV5-1 and TRBJ1-4; 9 bases are a match to TRBD1. The CDR3 spans 15 residues. Germline-derived CDR1 and CDR2 are SGHRS and YFSETQ. V was pared by 0 bases and J by 7 bases, with 4 bases of the junction left unmatched. The CDR3 nucleotides are TGCGCCAGCAGCTTGGGGACAGGGGTAGTTGAAAAACTGTTTTTT. Translation: CASSLGTGVVEKLFF.

This clonotype was seen repeatedly, ten times or more. The CDR3 coding sequence is TGCGCCAGCAGCCAATATCGGACAGGCACAGATACGCAGTATTTT. Its translation: CASSQYRTGTDTQYF. This chain links TRBV4-3 with TRBJ2-3, with D possibly matching TRBD1 (6 bases). Germline V CDR1 and CDR2: LGHNA, YSLEER. The ends were cut back, 2 bases at V and 1 base at J, with 10 bases in the middle. There are 15 residues in the CDR3.

This clonotype was recorded many times. The chain uses TRBV29-1 and TRBJ2-3; the D gene is possibly TRBD1 (6 bases). Germline V lookup: CDR1 SQVTM, CDR2 ANQGSEA. Trimming cost V 4 bases and J 3 bases, with 20 bases left between them. The CDR3 extends over 16 amino acids. The CDR3 DNA is TGCAGCGTTGCCGGGACACCCCCATGGGAAACAGATACGCAGTATTTT. Amino acids: CSVAGTPPWETDTQYF.

In its sample, this clonotype was seen a few times. This CDR3 is CASSFPGDTQYF. CDR3 nucleotide sequence: TGTGCCAGCAGCTTTCCAGGGGATACGCAGTATTTT. This sequence joins TRBV7-2 and TRBJ2-3; perhaps TRBD1 as D (5 bases). Trimming removed 3 bases at V and 6 bases at J, with 7 bases between. The CDR3 has 12 amino acids. In germline, CDR1 is SGHTA, CDR2 FQGNSA. The full variable domain, with the rest looked up from reference TRBV7-2 and TRBJ2-3, is GAGVSQSPSNKVTEKGKDVELRCDPISGHTALYWYRQSLGQGLEFLIYFQGNSAPDKSGLPSDRFSAERTGGSVSTLTIQRTQQEDSAVYLCASSFPGDTQYFGPGTRLTVL.

The V and J genes are TRBV7-8 and TRBJ1-6, with D unresolved. Trimming shortened V by 3 bases and J by 7 bases, and 7 bases separated the two germline ends. This CDR3 is built from 13 residues. CDR1 and CDR2 (germline): SGHVS, FQNEAQ. CDR3 nucleotides: TGTGCCAGCAGCTTTAACCTAAATTCACCCCTCCACTTT. Translation gives CASSFNLNSPLHF.

This clonotype was counted only a few times. The CDR3 spells CASSSGQPELGYTF. In nucleotides, the CDR3 is TGCGCCAGCAGCAGCGGACAACCGGAACTTGGCTACACCTTC. The V call is TRBV5-1, the J call TRBJ1-2, with D perhaps matching TRBD1 (5 bases). This CDR3 comprises 14 residues. V shed 4 bases and J shed 7 bases, with 17 bases lying between them. Germline CDR1 and CDR2: SGHRS and YFSETQ.

This clonotype showed up many times. The J gene is TRBJ1-3, the V gene TRBV4-2; D uncertain. The CDR3 covers 15 residues. CDR1 is LGHNA and CDR2 is YNFKEQ in the germline V gene. Trimming pared 1 base from V and 3 bases from J, leaving 10 bases between. The CDR3 coding sequence is TGTGCCAGCAGCCAAGGTACCGCCGTTGGAAACACCATATATTTT. Translated: CASSQGTAVGNTIYF.

The J gene is TRBJ2-5, the V gene TRBV7-2; the match to TRBD1 covers 9 bases. The CDR3 runs 16 residues. The junction had 7 bases not matched to a gene; V was cut back by 1 base and J by 4 bases. Germline loops: CDR1 SGHTA, CDR2 FQGNSA. In DNA, the CDR3 is TGTGCCAGCAGCTTAGTCCGTGCGGGACAGGGAGAGACCCAGTACTTC. This gives the protein CASSLVRAGQGETQYF.

In regard to this clonotype: This may stem from a read error, because a much larger clone lies one nucleotide away. The chain couples TRBV4-1 to TRBJ2-5; 10 bases are a match to TRBD2. V trimming: 6 bases; J trimming: 9 bases; junction bases outside the gene matches: 16. Germline CDR1 reads MGHRA; CDR2 reads YSYEKL. The CDR3 is made up of 16 amino acids. CDR3 coding DNA: TGCGCCAGCAGGAAATACTGGACTAGCGGTACTGGGGCCCAGTACTTC. It yields the protein CASRKYWTSGTGAQYF.

This clonotype was found a few times. J is TRBJ1-2 and V is TRBV7-9; 7 bases align to TRBD1. CDR1 and CDR2 (germline): SEHNR, FQNEAQ (reference sequence). V was pared by 5 bases and J by 5 bases, with 14 bases of the junction left unmatched. This CDR3 spans 16 amino acids. The CDR3 coding sequence is TGTGCCAGCAGCCCAGGGGCAGAGGGGGCAAGATATGGCTACACCTTC. As protein: CASSPGAEGARYGYTF. Together with reference TRBV7-9 and TRBJ1-2, the CDR3 gives the full variable domain: DTGVSQNPRHKITKRGQNVTFRCDPISEHNRLYWYRQTLGQGPEFLTYFQNEAQLEKSRLLSDRFSAERPKGSFSTLEIQRTEQGDSAMYLCASSPGAEGARYGYTFGSGTRLTVV.

This clonotype was detected ten times or more. The chain uses TRBV6-5 and TRBJ2-5; 8 nucleotides agree with TRBD1. The CDR3 is 13 amino acids. The junction had 5 bases not matched to a gene; V was cut back by 6 bases and J by 5 bases. The germline CDR1 and CDR2 sequences are MNHEY and SVGAGI. CDR3 sequence reads: CASRAGGRETQYF. The CDR3 coding sequence is TGTGCCAGCAGAGCAGGGGGCCGGGAGACCCAGTACTTC.

The rearrangement joins TRBV6-2 or TRBV6-3 to TRBJ1-1, with D uncertain. Germline values: CDR1 MNHEY, CDR2 SVGEGT. V was cut by 5 bases and J by 8 bases, with 9 bases left in between. This CDR3 region has 11 residues. CDR3 nucleotide sequence: TGTGCCAGCAGTCAAACCCAGGAAGCTTTCTTT. This sequence encodes CASSQTQEAFF.

As for this clonotype: A read error may be the cause here, since a much bigger clone is one base away. The rearrangement joins TRBV5-5 to TRBJ2-3; 7 bases fit TRBD1. There are 15 residues in the CDR3. Germline V gives CDR1 SGHKS, CDR2 YYEKEE (reference sequence). The CDR3 here is CARSLARGSTDTQYF. As DNA, the CDR3 is TGTGCCAGGAGCTTGGCCAGGGGGAGCACAGATACGCAGTATTTT.

This clonotype was seen at least ten times. The rearrangement uses TRBV12-3 or TRBV12-4 and TRBJ2-2, with 9 bases that match TRBD1. V lost 3 bases and J lost 1; bases outside the gene matches: 6. This CDR3 is built from 17 residues. This chain's CDR3 is CASSFWTGVLNTGELFF. The CDR3 nucleotides read TGTGCCAGCAGTTTCTGGACAGGGGTTTTGAACACCGGGGAGCTGTTTTTT.

Ten or more counts support this clonotype. The J gene is TRBJ2-3, the V gene TRBV7-2; D may correspond to TRBD1 or TRBD2 (5 bases each). V lost 5 bases, J lost 5 bases, and 8 bases lay in between. Per the germline V gene, CDR1 is SGHTA and CDR2 is FQGNSA. The CDR3 has 12 amino acids. CDR3 DNA sequence: TGTGCCAGCAGCGGGACCCAAGATACGCAGTATTTT. This sequence encodes CASSGTQDTQYF. Filled out from reference TRBV7-2 and TRBJ2-3, the complete variable domain reads GAGVSQSPSNKVTEKGKDVELRCDPISGHTALYWYRQSLGQGLEFLIYFQGNSAPDKSGLPSDRFSAERTGGSVSTLTIQRTQQEDSAVYLCASSGTQDTQYFGPGTRLTVL.

This clonotype was seen repeatedly, ten times or more. J is TRBJ2-2 and V is TRBV20-1, with TRBD2 as a possible D gene (6 bases). The CDR3 sequence is 13 residues long. Germline V lookup: CDR1 DFQATT, CDR2 SNEGSKA (reference sequence). The ends were cut back, 8 bases at V and 5 bases at J, with 15 bases in the middle. In DNA, the CDR3 is TGCAGTCCTTCGGAGGGTCGGACCGGGGAGCTGTTTTTT. This gives the protein CSPSEGRTGELFF.

This clonotype was counted many times. The chain is built from TRBV7-2 and TRBJ2-3; D is possibly TRBD2 (5 bases). The CDR3 runs to 18 residues. V was clipped by 4 bases and J by 0 bases, with 20 bases between them. In germline, CDR1 is SGHTA, CDR2 FQGNSA. The CDR3 DNA reads TGTGCCAGCAGCTCAATACCCCCAGCGGACCCTAGCACAGATACGCAGTATTTT. Protein: CASSSIPPADPSTDTQYF.

This clonotype has a count of ten or more. The V gene is TRBV5-1, the J gene TRBJ2-3, with D perhaps TRBD1 (6 bases). The CDR3 extends over 15 amino acids. The germline CDR1 and CDR2 sequences are SGHRS and YFSETQ. Trimming pared 4 bases from V and 0 bases from J, leaving 12 bases between. The CDR3 DNA is TGCGCCAGCAGCCAGGACAGACCTAGCACAGATACGCAGTATTTT. Amino acid sequence: CASSQDRPSTDTQYF.